Listed here is a single T cell receptor (beta chain). Losses at the gene ends were 4 bases for V and 6 bases for J; bases not matched to a gene: 20. The CDR3 has 21 amino acids. Per germline, CDR1 SGHVS and CDR2 FQNEAQ. The source of the sample is a study of blood T cell repertoires in COVID-19. Per the authors' pipeline: Cell counts per sample came from amplifying reference gene primers. Libraries were prepared by immunoSEQ multiplex PCR; TCRdb keeps only in-frame clonotypes and omits some of them. D and trimming were read from the DNA, whereas the V and J calls and clone size are those reported in that table. The table lists around 300,000 clones, around four fifths of them singletons.

The V call is TRBV7-8, the J call TRBJ2-1, with 14 nucleotides matching TRBD2. Sequenced input: peripheral blood. The TCR was taken from a woman aged 45 to 65 with active or convalescent COVID-19. The CDR3 nucleotides read TGTGCCAGCAGCTCCTTTCCGACTAGCGGGAGGGCCTCGGGACGTAGCAATGAGCAGTTCTTC. Protein: CASSSFPTSGRASGRSNEQFF.